Detailed here is one T cell receptor beta chain. Its specificity is unknown. This specimen comes from a study of T cell repertoires in cytomegalovirus infection. Study in general: Public TCR beta signatures provided an indication of both CMV infection and a matching HLA type.

One entry per CDR3 protein, called by TCRdb with MiXCR from the reads. The table includes roughly 800,000 distinct CDR3 sequences, roughly 29% detected once. The germline V and J ends were trimmed by 5 bases and 3 bases, with 14 bases remaining between them. The CDR3 is made up of 16 amino acids. CDR1 is LNHNV, CDR2 YYDKDF, per germline (reference sequence). The sequence was collected from a human donor in good health (CMV status not recorded). Some clones in this sample may be carry-over from other donors' samples. Sequenced here: cultured CD8+ T cells from PBMCs, sampled from culture after CMV antigen stimulation. The chain combines TRBV15 with TRBJ2-6; D might be TRBD2 (5 bases). The CDR3 region has the DNA TGTGCCACCAGCGTAGAAGGTAGCGATGGGGCCAACGTCCTGACTTTC. Translated: CATSVEGSDGANVLTF.